These 19 T cell receptor beta chains originate from one sample sequenced in a study of T cell changes during pregnancy in multiple sclerosis. Sequencing was performed with immunoSEQ multiplex PCR; in TCRdb, only in-frame clones are kept and a portion is missing. The data show 90,000 or so clones, about 94% seen once. Here the sequenced sample was peripheral blood, taken after pregnancy. All receptors derive from a female donor in good health, enrolled as a control in a pregnancy study.

The chain uses TRBV11-2 and TRBJ2-3; TRBD2 matches 10 bases. CDR1 and CDR2 from the germline V gene are SGHAT and FQNNGV. The CDR3 is 15 amino acids. Trimming cost V 6 bases and J 4 bases; bases outside gene matches: 7. CDR3 sequence reads: CASREIAGGADTQYF. The CDR3 region has the DNA TGTGCCAGCAGGGAAATAGCGGGAGGTGCAGATACGCAGTATTTT.

This clone showed up just once. The junction and the germline gene differ at one end; a read error may be behind it. The chain couples TRBV7-7 to TRBJ1-3; D possibly corresponds to TRBD1 (5 bases). This CDR3 has 15 amino acids. Germline CDR1 SSHAT, CDR2 FNYEAQ (reference sequence). CDR3 sequence reads: CASSADSSSGNTIYF. As DNA, the CDR3 is TGTGCTAGCAGCGCTGACAGCAGCTCTGGAAACACCATATATTTT.

This rearrangement joins TRBV2 to TRBJ2-3, with TRBD1 matching over 9 bases. V dropped 8 bases and J dropped 1; count of bases not matched to a gene: 7. Germline V lookup: CDR1 SNHLY, CDR2 FYNNEI. The length of the CDR3 is 15 residues. The CDR3 DNA follows: TGTGCCAGCGGTCGGGGGGACAGGGGCACAGATACGCAGTATTTT. Translated: CASGRGDRGTDTQYF.

The CDR3 DNA follows: TGTGCCAGCAGTCCTCCGGGACAGGGATCCAATGAGCAGTTCTTC. This translates into CASSPPGQGSNEQFF. The rearrangement joins TRBV11-2 to TRBJ2-1; 9 bases line up with TRBD1. Germline V gives CDR1 SGHAT, CDR2 FQNNGV. Trimming took 6 bases from V and 6 from J; bases not matched to a gene: 9. The CDR3 totals 15 residues.

This clone occurred a few times. CDR3 DNA sequence: TGTGCCAGCAGTTTATCAATTGGAACAGGGGCGACCGAAGCTTTCTTT. This sequence encodes CASSLSIGTGATEAFF. The rearrangement links TRBV27 to TRBJ1-1; the match to TRBD1 covers 7 bases. Germline lookup yields CDR1 MNHEY and CDR2 SMNVEV (reference sequence). The V segment lost 0 bases and the J segment 8 bases; nucleotides outside the gene matches: 12. This CDR3 has 16 residues.

The V gene is TRBV6-1, the J gene TRBJ2-6, with a possible D match to TRBD1 (5 bases). With 8 bases removed from V and 1 base from J, the gap between germline ends came to 6 bases. Germline-derived CDR1 and CDR2 are MNHNS and SASEGT. The CDR3 spans 13 residues. CDR3 loop: CASGASGANVLTF. CDR3 coding DNA: TGTGCCAGCGGGGCATCTGGGGCCAACGTCCTGACTTTC.

The chain joins TRBV5-8 to TRBJ2-1; the D gene is possibly TRBD1 (5 bases). This CDR3 has 13 amino acids. Trimming removed 4 bases from V and 8 bases from J, with 13 bases in between. Germline V gene lookup returns CDR1 SGHTS and CDR2 YDEGEE. CDR3 sequence reads: CASSRWEGDEQFF. The CDR3 nucleotides are TGTGCCAGCAGCCGGTGGGAAGGGGATGAGCAGTTCTTC.

The CDR3 region has the DNA TGTGCCAGCAGTGCCCATCGACGGGACTATGGCTACACCTTC. Protein product: CASSAHRRDYGYTF. The gene calls are TRBV6-1 and TRBJ1-2; D ambiguous. The CDR3 contains 14 residues. V lost 4 bases to trimming and J lost 3 bases, with 12 bases between them. Germline V gives CDR1 MNHNS, CDR2 SASEGT.

This clone was seen a handful of times. J is TRBJ1-1 and V is TRBV2; 7 bases align to TRBD1. CDR1 and CDR2 (germline): SNHLY, FYNNEI. With 6 bases clipped from V and 0 bases from J, the junction kept 1 base outside the gene matches. There are 13 residues in the CDR3. CDR3 sequence: CASRGQLNTEAFF. In DNA, the CDR3 is TGTGCCAGCAGGGGACAGTTGAACACTGAAGCTTTCTTT.

The chain recombines TRBV28 with TRBJ2-3, with D perhaps TRBD1 (7 bases). V dropped 10 bases and J dropped 6 bases, with 17 bases sitting between them. CDR1 is MDHEN, CDR2 SYDVKM, per germline. This CDR3 has 13 amino acids. Here the CDR3 DNA reads TGTGCCACCGCGGAGGGGGCGGAGGATACGCAGTATTTT. Translation: CATAEGAEDTQYF.

The V call is TRBV4-1, the J call TRBJ1-1; tentative D call: TRBD1 (5 bases). Trimming removed 0 bases from V and 4 bases from J, with 12 bases in between. Germline values: CDR1 MGHRA, CDR2 YSYEKL. CDR3 length: 15 residues. The CDR3 nucleotides read TGCGCCAGCAGCCAAGACACAGGTCGGAGCACTGAAGCTTTCTTT. Translating gives CASSQDTGRSTEAFF.

This sequence joins TRBV27 and TRBJ2-7; TRBD2 might be the D (6 bases). CDR1 MNHEY and CDR2 SMNVEV come from the germline V gene (reference sequence). The CDR3 runs to 12 residues. Trimming took off 11 bases at V and 6 bases at J, with 17 bases between the two ends. The DNA for the CDR3 is TGTGCCGCCGGGGGTTCCGCTTCCGAGCAGTACTTC. Translation: CAAGGSASEQYF.

The V gene is TRBV6-1, the J gene TRBJ2-7, with 13 bases aligning to TRBD2. CDR3 length equals 15 residues. Germline CDR1 is MNHNS and CDR2 is SASEGT. The V segment lost 10 bases and the J segment 4 bases; nucleotides outside the gene matches: 10. CDR3 sequence (DNA): TGTGCCACCCAGTGGACTAGCGGGAGTACTTACGAGCAGTACTTC. Translation gives CATQWTSGSTYEQYF.

This chain uses TRBV28 with TRBJ2-2; D remains ambiguous. CDR1 MDHEN and CDR2 SYDVKM come from the germline V gene. V dropped 8 bases and J dropped 0 bases, with 10 bases sitting between them. The CDR3 is made up of 14 amino acids. The CDR3 sequence: CASPGLPNTGELFF. The DNA of the CDR3 is TGTGCCAGCCCTGGGCTTCCGAACACCGGGGAGCTGTTTTTT.

The genes are TRBV5-4 and TRBJ1-1, with D tentatively TRBD1 (5 bases). Trimming stripped 1 base from V and 5 bases from J, with 12 bases between. This CDR3 spans 14 amino acids. The germline V gene encodes CDR1 SGHNT and CDR2 YYREEE (reference sequence). CDR3: CASSLRGEDTEAFF. The CDR3 DNA reads as TGTGCCAGCAGCTTGAGGGGTGAGGATACTGAAGCTTTCTTT.

The chain joins TRBV9 to TRBJ2-5; the match to TRBD2 covers 9 bases. The germline V gene encodes CDR1 SGDLS and CDR2 YYNGEE. Losses at the gene ends were 0 bases for V and 5 bases for J; bases not matched to a gene: 14. This CDR3 has 18 residues. CDR3 nucleotides: TGTGCCAGCAGCGTAGCTGAGGGGGGACTAGCCCTACCGGAGACCCAGTACTTC. Translation: CASSVAEGGLALPETQYF.

The chain carries TRBV2 and TRBJ2-2; TRBD2 matches 11 bases. CDR3 length equals 16 residues. V dropped 10 bases and J dropped 6; count of bases not matched to a gene: 13. Germline CDR1 is SNHLY and CDR2 is FYNNEI. The CDR3 spells CATKTSGSKGAGELFF. CDR3 nucleotide sequence: TGTGCCACCAAAACTAGCGGGAGTAAAGGCGCCGGGGAGCTGTTTTTT.

The count of this clone is one. The chain has TRBV5-1 and TRBJ2-5; D not resolved. The CDR3 spans 14 residues. Trimming shortened V by 4 bases and J by 5 bases, and 15 bases separated the two germline ends. Germline CDR1 and CDR2: SGHRS and YFSETQ. The CDR3 protein is CASSSLAERETQYF. The CDR3 region has the DNA TGCGCCAGCAGCAGCCTGGCGGAACGGGAGACCCAGTACTTC.

The chain couples TRBV7-8 to TRBJ2-2, with 11 bases that match TRBD2. The ends lost 9 bases at V and 8 bases at J; junction bases unmatched: 11. The CDR3 consists of 15 residues. The germline gives CDR1 SGHVS, CDR2 FQNEAQ. The CDR3 sequence is CASLTLAGGPGELFF. CDR3 nucleotide sequence: TGTGCCAGTCTCACCTTAGCGGGAGGGCCGGGGGAGCTGTTTTTT.